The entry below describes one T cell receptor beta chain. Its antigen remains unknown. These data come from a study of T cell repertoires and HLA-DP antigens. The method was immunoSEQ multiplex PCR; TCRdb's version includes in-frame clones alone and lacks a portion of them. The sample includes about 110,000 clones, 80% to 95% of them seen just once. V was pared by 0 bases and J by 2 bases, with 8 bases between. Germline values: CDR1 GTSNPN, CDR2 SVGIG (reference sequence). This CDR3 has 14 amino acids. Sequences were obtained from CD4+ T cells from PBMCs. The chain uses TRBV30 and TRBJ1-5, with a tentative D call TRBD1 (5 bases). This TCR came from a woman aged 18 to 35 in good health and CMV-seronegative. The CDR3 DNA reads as TGTGCCTGGAGTGTAGTACAGGGCAATCAGCCCCAGCATTTT. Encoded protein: CAWSVVQGNQPQHF.